A single sample gave rise to the 30 T cell receptor beta chains below, sequenced in a study of cytomegalovirus exposure and HLA in healthy donors. The PCR had 60 Vbeta and 13 Jbeta primers. The method was immunoSEQ multiplex PCR; TCRdb's version includes in-frame clones alone and lacks a portion of them. The table lists over 80,000 clones, over 60% of them singletons, with 5.9% in the top ten. The sequencing input was PBMCs. These receptors came from a boy younger than 18 in good health and CMV-seropositive.

The J gene is TRBJ1-2, the V gene TRBV5-1; 11 bases are shared with TRBD1. This CDR3 has 14 residues. Per the germline V gene, CDR1 is SGHRS and CDR2 is YFSETQ. V gave up 4 bases and J gave up 6 bases; unmatched junction bases: 5. CDR3 loop: CASSLRTGGDGYTF. For the CDR3, the DNA is TGCGCCAGCAGCCTCCGGACAGGGGGCGATGGCTACACCTTC.

This chain joins TRBV5-1 and TRBJ2-1; 9 positions agree with TRBD1. Looked up from germline, CDR1 is SGHRS and CDR2 is YFSETQ. CDR3 size: 19 residues. Trimming cost V 0 bases and J 3 bases; bases outside gene matches: 13. Written as DNA, the CDR3 is TGCGCCAGCAGCTTGGCCAGTGGAGCCGGGACAGGGAACTACAATGAGCAGTTCTTC. It translates to CASSLASGAGTGNYNEQFF.

The chain combines TRBV5-1 with TRBJ2-1; 8 nucleotides line up with TRBD2. The CDR3 covers 15 residues. Germline V gene sequence: CDR1 SGHRS, CDR2 YFSETQ. Trimming removed 5 bases from V and 4 bases from J; junction bases left unmatched: 8. CDR3 protein: CASRRTSGKYNEQFF. CDR3 nucleotides: TGCGCCAGCAGGCGAACTAGCGGAAAATACAATGAGCAGTTCTTC.

CDR3 region: CAWTPSRATEAFF. The CDR3 DNA is TGTGCCTGGACCCCCTCGAGGGCGACTGAAGCTTTCTTT. This rearrangement joins TRBV30 to TRBJ1-1, with no clear D. This CDR3 is built from 13 residues. V was clipped by 4 bases and J by 5 bases, with 14 bases between them. The germline V gene has CDR1 GTSNPN and CDR2 SVGIG (reference sequence).

The V call is TRBV5-1, the J call TRBJ1-1; D call uncertain. The length of the CDR3 is 17 residues. Per the germline V gene, CDR1 is SGHRS and CDR2 is YFSETQ. V dropped 3 bases and J dropped 6 bases, with 24 bases sitting between them. In DNA, the CDR3 is TGCGCCAGCAGCTCCCTCGGGGTTGGGTTGTTAAGCCCTGAAGCTTTCTTT. Translated: CASSSLGVGLLSPEAFF.

V is TRBV6-5 and J is TRBJ2-7; TRBD1 matches 11 bases. CDR3 length equals 16 residues. V lost 2 bases, J lost 0 bases, and 3 bases stayed unmatched. Germline V gene data show CDR1 as MNHEY and CDR2 as SVGAGI. The CDR3 bases are TGTGCCAGCAGTTACCAGGGGACAGGGGGCTCCTACGAGCAGTACTTC. Translated: CASSYQGTGGSYEQYF.

The gene calls are TRBV27 and TRBJ2-7, with D possibly TRBD1 on 7 matching bases. The V and J ends lost 3 bases and 4 bases respectively, with 16 bases between them. Germline V CDR1 and CDR2: MNHEY, SMNVEV (reference sequence). This CDR3 spans 15 amino acids. The CDR3 region is CASSLVKGAGYEQYF. The CDR3 bases are TGTGCCAGCAGTTTGGTCAAGGGGGCGGGGTACGAGCAGTACTTC.

The V call is TRBV10-3, the J call TRBJ1-2; the D is unclear. This CDR3 spans 14 amino acids. V was trimmed by 3 bases and J by 3 bases, leaving 11 bases between them. CDR1 is ENHRY, CDR2 SYGVKD, per germline. Here the CDR3 DNA reads TGTGCCATCAGTGATGCCGACACCTACTATGGCTACACCTTC. It translates to CAISDADTYYGYTF.

The count of this clone is one. This sequence joins TRBV25-1 and TRBJ1-1; D perhaps matches TRBD1 (6 bases). This CDR3 region has 15 residues. V gave up 2 bases and J gave up 11 bases, with 21 bases separating them. The germline gives CDR1 MGHDK, CDR2 SYGVNS. The CDR3 here is CASSEGGGSKLKAFF. Here the CDR3 DNA reads TGTGCCAGCAGTGAAGGGGGCGGTAGCAAGCTGAAGGCTTTCTTT.

This chain uses TRBV2 with TRBJ1-1; D gene unclear. V lost 6 bases, J lost 2 bases, and 7 bases lay in between. This CDR3 contains 12 residues. CDR1 is SNHLY and CDR2 is FYNNEI in the germline V gene. CDR3 nucleotides: TGTGCCAGCAGATGGCATAACACTGAAGCTTTCTTT. Protein product: CASRWHNTEAFF.

The J gene is TRBJ1-5, the V gene TRBV6-5, with 10 bases that match TRBD1. V shed 6 bases, J shed 2 bases, and the junction held 1 base outside the gene matches. Looked up from germline, CDR1 is MNHEY and CDR2 is SVGAGI. This CDR3 has 14 residues. The chain's CDR3 is CASRGTGGNQPQHF. CDR3 bases: TGTGCCAGCAGGGGGACAGGGGGCAATCAGCCCCAGCATTTT.

This clone was counted a single time. The J gene is TRBJ2-1, the V gene TRBV5-1, with 9 bases aligning to TRBD2. CDR1 and CDR2 (germline): SGHRS, YFSETQ. The J segment lost 7 bases and the V segment lost 7 bases, leaving 9 bases of the junction unmatched. CDR3 length equals 14 residues. This CDR3 is CASSAGGRGNEQFF. The CDR3 DNA reads as TGCGCCAGCTCCGCGGGGGGGCGTGGGAATGAGCAGTTCTTC. The whole variable domain, filled in from reference TRBV5-1 and TRBJ2-1, reads KAGVTQTPRYLIKTRGQQVTLSCSPISGHRSVSWYQQTPGQGLQFLFEYFSETQRNKGNFPGRFSGRQFSNSRSEMNVSTLELGDSALYLCASSAGGRGNEQFFGPGTRLTVL.

The chain combines TRBV30 with TRBJ1-1; a weak D match, TRBD1 (5 bases). CDR1 is GTSNPN and CDR2 is SVGIG in the germline V gene (reference sequence). The V end lost 1 base, the J end lost 1 base, and 10 bases lay between the germline ends. This CDR3 is 14 amino acids long. The CDR3 loop is CAWSALDRNTEAFF. Here the CDR3 DNA reads TGTGCCTGGAGTGCCCTCGACAGGAACACTGAAGCTTTCTTT.

This clone has just a few counts. The V and J genes are TRBV5-5 and TRBJ2-7; 10 bases are a match to TRBD2. Trimming cost V 3 bases and J 7 bases; bases outside gene matches: 7. CDR1 is SGHKS, CDR2 YYEKEE, per germline (reference sequence). The CDR3 runs 14 residues. The CDR3 DNA reads TGTGCCAGCAGCTGGACTAGCGGACCCAGGGAGCAGTACTTC. This gives the protein CASSWTSGPREQYF.

This clone was seen only a few times. The CDR3 region is CASSQDGQGTYGYTF. The CDR3 DNA follows: TGCGCCAGCAGCCAAGACGGGCAGGGGACCTATGGCTACACCTTC. The chain uses TRBV4-1 and TRBJ1-2; the D gene is possibly TRBD1 (6 bases). The germline CDR1 and CDR2 sequences are MGHRA and YSYEKL. The CDR3 is 15 amino acids. V lost 0 bases and J lost 4, with 12 bases in between.

This clone has just one count. The chain employs TRBV27 and TRBJ1-2, with D possibly being TRBD1 (6 bases). This CDR3 has 14 amino acids. V was pared by 5 bases and J by 8 bases, with 18 bases between. From germline, CDR1 is MNHEY and CDR2 SMNVEV (reference sequence). Written as DNA, the CDR3 is TGTGCCAGCAGTGGCGATACAGGGATTTACGGCTACACCTTC. This codes for CASSGDTGIYGYTF.

The chain joins TRBV7-9 to TRBJ1-2; 8 bases map to TRBD1. Germline V gene sequence: CDR1 SEHNR, CDR2 FQNEAQ (reference sequence). With V trimmed by 5 bases and J by 6 bases, 5 bases remained unmatched. This CDR3 has 13 amino acids. The CDR3 region has the DNA TGTGCCAGCAGCCGAGGACAGGGCAATGGCTACACCTTC. Translated: CASSRGQGNGYTF.

This clone has a handful of counts. The rearrangement uses TRBV6-5 and TRBJ1-4; D uncertain. The V gene's germline CDR1 is MNHEY and CDR2 SVGAGI. V lost 7 bases, J lost 8 bases, and 8 bases lay in between. The CDR3 loop spans 11 amino acids. Here the CDR3 reads CASTIGEKLFF. DNA of the CDR3: TGTGCCAGCACGATCGGGGAAAAACTGTTTTTT.

The chain couples TRBV6-1 to TRBJ1-3; TRBD1 matches at 8 bases. The CDR3 sequence is 15 residues long. Germline V gene lookup returns CDR1 MNHNS and CDR2 SASEGT. V shed 5 bases and J 2 bases; nucleotides not matched to a gene: 5. The chain's CDR3 is CASSRETGAGNTIYF. As DNA, the CDR3 is TGTGCCAGCAGTAGGGAGACAGGGGCTGGAAACACCATATATTTT.

The V call is TRBV27, the J call TRBJ1-1, with D tentatively TRBD1 (5 bases). Germline CDR1 MNHEY, CDR2 SMNVEV (reference sequence). CDR3 length: 14 amino acids. V was trimmed by 6 bases and J by 1 base, leaving 12 bases between them. The CDR3 region is CASRINGQNTEAFF. The CDR3 nucleotides read TGTGCCAGCAGGATAAATGGACAGAACACTGAAGCTTTCTTT.

In its sample, this clone was seen a few times. The DNA of the CDR3 is TGTGCCAGCAGACCGGACAGGGGTTTGCGGGGCAATCAGCCCCAGCATTTT. Residues: CASRPDRGLRGNQPQHF. The rearrangement joins TRBV28 to TRBJ1-5, with TRBD1 matching 9 bases. The CDR3 is 17 residues long. Looked up from germline, CDR1 is MDHEN and CDR2 is SYDVKM. Trimming cost V 6 bases and J 2 bases; bases outside gene matches: 11.

This clone came up a few times. V and J are TRBV29-1 and TRBJ2-2; a possible D gene is TRBD2 (5 bases). Germline values: CDR1 SQVTM, CDR2 ANQGSEA. V lost 3 bases and J 1 base, leaving 6 bases between the germline ends. There are 13 residues in the CDR3. The CDR3 reads CSVEDWNTGELFF. CDR3 in DNA: TGCAGCGTTGAGGACTGGAACACCGGGGAGCTGTTTTTT.

The chain recombines TRBV6-4 with TRBJ2-1, with D possibly being TRBD1 (6 bases). V was trimmed by 6 bases and J by 2 bases, leaving 20 bases between them. Germline assignment: CDR1 MRHNA and CDR2 SNTAGT. There are 17 residues in the CDR3. The CDR3 nucleotides read TGTGCCAGCAGCGAAGGGGACACTGGGAGTCCCTACAATGAGCAGTTCTTC. Translation gives CASSEGDTGSPYNEQFF.

The chain links TRBV11-2 to TRBJ1-1, with 7 bases fitting TRBD1. The CDR3 extends over 15 amino acids. After removal of 5 bases from V and 4 bases from J, the junction contained 10 bases not matched to a gene. CDR1 and CDR2 (germline): SGHAT, FQNNGV. CDR3 residues: CASSTLTGPGTEAFF. CDR3 sequence (DNA): TGTGCCAGCAGCACCTTGACAGGGCCGGGCACTGAAGCTTTCTTT.

The V gene is TRBV30, the J gene TRBJ1-3; D not certain. Per the germline V gene, CDR1 is GTSNPN and CDR2 is SVGIG (reference sequence). V was pared by 2 bases and J by 0 bases, with 11 bases between. CDR3 length: 15 residues. This CDR3 is CAWSLAASSGNTIYF. CDR3 DNA: TGTGCCTGGAGTCTGGCTGCAAGCTCTGGAAACACCATATATTTT. Based on the CDR3 plus reference TRBV30 and TRBJ1-3, the full variable domain is SQTIHQWPATLVQPVGSPLSLECTVEGTSNPNLYWYRQAAGRGLQLLFYSVGIGQISSEVPQNLSASRPQDRQFILSSKKLLLSDSGFYLCAWSLAASSGNTIYFGEGSWLTVV.

V gene TRBV7-9 combines with J gene TRBJ1-1; D gene ambiguous. CDR3 size: 13 residues. The germline V and J ends were trimmed by 1 base and 10 bases, with 13 bases remaining between them. CDR1 is SEHNR and CDR2 is FQNEAQ in the germline V gene (reference sequence). The CDR3 loop is CASSLVMAHIAFF. DNA of the CDR3: TGTGCCAGCAGCTTAGTGATGGCTCACATAGCTTTCTTT.

The chain employs TRBV4-3 and TRBJ2-1; tentatively, D is TRBD1 (5 bases). CDR1 and CDR2 from the germline V gene are LGHNA and YSLEER. Between the trimmed V and J ends, which lost 5 bases and 5 bases, there was a span of 10 bases. This CDR3 spans 13 amino acids. The CDR3 DNA sequence: TGCGCCAGCAGCGTAGACAGAGACAATGAGCAGTTCTTC. Its translation: CASSVDRDNEQFF.

This chain joins TRBV5-1 and TRBJ2-5; a weak D match, TRBD2 (6 bases). Per the germline V gene, CDR1 is SGHRS and CDR2 is YFSETQ. The V end lost 3 bases, the J end lost 1 base, and 16 bases lay between the germline ends. This CDR3 is 16 amino acids long. The CDR3 region has the DNA TGCGCCAGCAGCTGGGGTTCTGGCGGGGTCCAAGAGACCCAGTACTTC. It yields the protein CASSWGSGGVQETQYF.

This clone was observed a few times. The chain combines TRBV11-2 with TRBJ2-7; 7 bases are a match to TRBD2. This CDR3 spans 12 amino acids. V lost 3 bases, J lost 7 bases, and 3 bases stayed unmatched. Germline lookup yields CDR1 SGHAT and CDR2 FQNNGV. This CDR3 reads CASSFQAGEQYF. In DNA, the CDR3 is TGTGCCAGCAGCTTCCAAGCGGGGGAGCAGTACTTC.

The chain uses TRBV2 and TRBJ1-5; possible D gene TRBD1, 5 bases. The CDR3 runs 16 residues. Germline CDR1 SNHLY, CDR2 FYNNEI. V lost 6 bases, J lost 0 bases, and 15 bases lay in between. The CDR3 DNA reads TGTGCCAGCAGCTTACAGGACGCGTATAGCAATCAGCCCCAGCATTTT. As protein: CASSLQDAYSNQPQHF.